A single sample is the source of the 18 T cell receptor beta chains below, sequenced in a study of blood T cell repertoires in COVID-19. The protocol was immunoSEQ multiplex PCR, while the TCRdb copy is restricted to in-frame clones and leaves out a portion. This table has about 160,000 clones, 65% to 80% appearing once. The specimen sequenced was peripheral blood. Receptors were obtained from a man in his fifties or sixties with acute or convalescent COVID-19.

J is TRBJ2-2 and V is TRBV2; maybe TRBD1 (6 bases). In germline, CDR1 is SNHLY, CDR2 FYNNEI. The V end was cut by 5 bases, the J end by 5 bases, with 12 bases between. The CDR3 spans 14 residues. In nucleotides, the CDR3 is TGTGCCAGCAGTCCCAGGGGCCAAACCGGGGAGCTGTTTTTT. Amino acid sequence: CASSPRGQTGELFF.

The chain joins TRBV5-1 to TRBJ1-1; 9 bases fit TRBD1. The CDR3 sequence is 14 residues long. The germline V gene has CDR1 SGHRS and CDR2 YFSETQ. Unmatched junction bases numbered 5, after V lost 4 bases and J lost 4 bases. The CDR3 region is CASSTRTGVTEAFF. For the CDR3, the DNA is TGCGCCAGCAGCACTAGGACAGGGGTCACTGAAGCTTTCTTT.

In this sample, this clone turned up once. The rearrangement joins TRBV5-6 to TRBJ2-5; the D gene is possibly TRBD2 (6 bases). Germline CDR1 SGHDT, CDR2 YYEEEE. Trimming removed 3 bases from V and 5 bases from J, with 17 bases in between. This CDR3 has 15 amino acids. CDR3 region: CASSSRGTLGETQYF. In DNA form, the CDR3 reads TGTGCCAGCAGCTCCCGGGGGACCCTCGGGGAGACCCAGTACTTC.

CDR3 DNA: TGTGCCAGCAGTTTGTCAGGTGTCGATGAGCAGTTCTTC. It is translated as CASSLSGVDEQFF. The chain is built from TRBV12-3 or TRBV12-4 and TRBJ2-1, with unresolved D. V was trimmed by 3 bases and J by 8 bases, leaving 11 bases between them. The CDR3 length is 13 residues.

The chain carries TRBV5-4 and TRBJ2-5, with 7 bases fitting TRBD2. V trimming: 2 bases; J trimming: 5 bases; junction bases outside the gene matches: 6. The CDR3 has 14 residues. The germline V gene encodes CDR1 SGHNT and CDR2 YYREEE (reference sequence). Here the CDR3 DNA reads TGTGCCAGCAGCTTTGGGGGGGTATTGGAGACCCAGTACTTC. It codes for CASSFGGVLETQYF.

CDR3 nucleotides: TGTGCCAGCAGCCAAGGGACGGGGGGGGTAGAGACCCAGTACTTC. Protein product: CASSQGTGGVETQYF. The rearrangement joins TRBV3-1 (or the pseudogene TRBV3-2) to TRBJ2-5, with 8 bases aligning to TRBD2. Germline trimming cut 1 base from V and 4 bases from J; bases unmatched to any gene: 5. The CDR3 is made up of 15 amino acids. Germline lookup yields CDR1 LGHDT and CDR2 YNNKEL (reference sequence).

CDR3 sequence: CASSPRSGTGTEAFF. CDR3 bases: TGTGCCAGCAGCCCCCGCTCCGGAACAGGGACTGAAGCTTTCTTT. The rearrangement links TRBV5-6 to TRBJ1-1, with a possible D match to TRBD1 (6 bases). This CDR3 comprises 15 residues. Germline values: CDR1 SGHDT, CDR2 YYEEEE. The ends were cut back, 4 bases at V and 5 bases at J, with 18 bases in the middle.

The sample holds one count of this clone. The chain carries TRBV4-1 and TRBJ1-1, with 10 positions matching TRBD1. Germline assignment: CDR1 MGHRA and CDR2 YSYEKL. This CDR3 contains 18 residues. J gave up 2 bases and V 5 bases, and 14 bases lay outside the gene matches. The CDR3 nucleotides are TGCGCCAGCAGCAAACGTCCGGGACAGGGGCCACTCAACACTGAAGCTTTCTTT. It yields the protein CASSKRPGQGPLNTEAFF.

The chain uses TRBV5-1 and TRBJ2-5; TRBD2 matches at 8 bases. Germline CDR1 and CDR2: SGHRS and YFSETQ. The junction had 8 bases not matched to a gene; V was cut back by 1 base and J by 3 bases. CDR3 length equals 16 residues. CDR3 amino acids: CASSLRSGGGEETQYF. CDR3 sequence (DNA): TGCGCCAGCAGCTTGCGATCGGGAGGGGGGGAAGAGACCCAGTACTTC.

The chain joins TRBV5-1 to TRBJ2-7, with 9 bases lining up with TRBD2. Germline values: CDR1 SGHRS, CDR2 YFSETQ. After removal of 0 bases from V and 6 bases from J, the junction contained 16 bases not matched to a gene. CDR3 length: 18 amino acids. This CDR3 is CASSLGSGGLLLGGEQYF. CDR3 DNA sequence: TGCGCCAGCAGCTTGGGTAGCGGGGGCCTCCTATTAGGGGGCGAGCAGTACTTC.

V is TRBV7-2 and J is TRBJ1-4, with D tentatively TRBD1 (5 bases). Germline CDR1 SGHTA, CDR2 FQGNSA. Trimming shortened V by 7 bases and J by 8 bases, and 17 bases separated the two germline ends. CDR3 length equals 14 residues. The CDR3 sequence: CASTLGEGREKLFF. The CDR3 nucleotides read TGTGCCAGCACCCTAGGGGAGGGACGGGAAAAACTGTTTTTT.

The chain couples TRBV30 to TRBJ2-1; TRBD2 agrees at 10 bases. From germline, CDR1 is GTSNPN and CDR2 SVGIG (reference sequence). V shed 4 bases and J 8 bases; nucleotides not matched to a gene: 8. The CDR3 covers 14 residues. The CDR3: CAWIPGLAIDEQFF. The CDR3 nucleotides read TGTGCCTGGATTCCGGGACTAGCGATCGATGAGCAGTTCTTC. Full variable domain (rest looked up from reference TRBV30 and TRBJ2-1): SQTIHQWPATLVQPVGSPLSLECTVEGTSNPNLYWYRQAAGRGLQLLFYSVGIGQISSEVPQNLSASRPQDRQFILSSKKLLLSDSGFYLCAWIPGLAIDEQFFGPGTRLTVL.

The chain joins TRBV5-1 to TRBJ2-1; TRBD2 is a possible D gene (5 bases). There are 14 residues in the CDR3. V lost 0 bases and J 8 bases, leaving 12 bases between the germline ends. Germline assignment: CDR1 SGHRS and CDR2 YFSETQ. CDR3 DNA: TGCGCCAGCAGCTTGGTCGGCGGGTTTGATGAGCAGTTCTTC. Translation gives CASSLVGGFDEQFF. Full variable domain (outside the CDR3, taken from reference TRBV5-1 and TRBJ2-1): KAGVTQTPRYLIKTRGQQVTLSCSPISGHRSVSWYQQTPGQGLQFLFEYFSETQRNKGNFPGRFSGRQFSNSRSEMNVSTLELGDSALYLCASSLVGGFDEQFFGPGTRLTVL.

The chain carries TRBV18 and TRBJ2-1; TRBD1 matches at 10 bases. Germline loops: CDR1 KGHSH, CDR2 LQKENI. After removal of 2 bases from V and 5 bases from J, the junction contained 3 bases not matched to a gene. The CDR3 loop spans 15 amino acids. CDR3 nucleotide sequence: TGTGCCAGCTCACCAGGTGGGACAGGGGACAATGAGCAGTTCTTC. Translation: CASSPGGTGDNEQFF.

The chain couples TRBV9 to TRBJ2-2; 8 positions agree with TRBD2. CDR3 length: 17 amino acids. Germline loops: CDR1 SGDLS, CDR2 YYNGEE. Losses at the gene ends were 3 bases for V and 5 bases for J; bases not matched to a gene: 12. The CDR3 bases are TGTGCCAGCAGCGATGACGACTACGCGGGGGGTACCGGGGAGCTGTTTTTT. Protein: CASSDDDYAGGTGELFF.

The chain combines TRBV5-1 with TRBJ1-1; 7 bases line up with TRBD1. The germline V gene encodes CDR1 SGHRS and CDR2 YFSETQ. The length of the CDR3 is 16 residues. With 4 bases clipped from V and 5 bases from J, the junction kept 14 bases outside the gene matches. DNA for the CDR3: TGCGCCAGCAGCCTTCCTACAGGGGAAGCTGTTACTGAAGCTTTCTTT. Translated: CASSLPTGEAVTEAFF.

This clone was picked up one time. The chain carries TRBV2 and TRBJ1-1; 8 bases fit TRBD1. Germline V gene sequence: CDR1 SNHLY, CDR2 FYNNEI. The CDR3 runs 14 residues. V lost 4 bases, J lost 2 bases, and 3 bases stayed unmatched. In DNA, the CDR3 is TGTGCCAGCAGTGGGGACAGGACAAACACTGAAGCTTTCTTT. Its translation is CASSGDRTNTEAFF.

The rearrangement links TRBV7-8 to TRBJ1-2; the D gene is possibly TRBD1 (5 bases). Germline V lookup: CDR1 SGHVS, CDR2 FQNEAQ. Trimming removed 1 base at V and 7 bases at J, with 7 bases between. This CDR3 is 12 amino acids long. The CDR3 DNA reads as TGTGCCAGCAGCTTAGGGGGCACTGGCTACACCTTC. It encodes CASSLGGTGYTF. Full variable domain (rest looked up from reference TRBV7-8 and TRBJ1-2): GAGVSQSPRYKVAKRGQDVALRCDPISGHVSLFWYQQALGQGPEFLTYFQNEAQLDKSGLPSDRFFAERPEGSVSTLKIQRTQQEDSAVYLCASSLGGTGYTFGSGTRLTVV.